The rows below give T cell receptor beta chains drawn from one sample of a study of blood T cell repertoires in COVID-19. The protocol was immunoSEQ multiplex PCR, while the TCRdb copy is restricted to in-frame clones and leaves out a portion. This sample has hundreds of thousands of clones, with about four fifths found just once. Input material: PBMCs or T cells enriched from blood (not recorded which). Receptor source: a man aged 40-50 years who had been exposed to COVID-19. Both conserved end residues are part of each CDR3. The D gene is left open where the match is weak.

j_gene: TRBJ1-2; v_gene: TRBV7-9; d_gene: TRBD1; CDR3aa: CASSPGQGVSYGYTF; CDR3nt: TGTGCCAGCAGCCCCGGACAGGGGGTGTCATATGGCTACACCTTC
j_gene: TRBJ2-1; v_gene: TRBV5-1; d_gene: .; CDR3aa: CASSFQSRVEQFF; CDR3nt: TGCGCCAGCAGCTTCCAAAGTCGGGTTGAGCAGTTCTTC
j_gene: TRBJ1-3; v_gene: TRBV29-1; d_gene: .; CDR3aa: CSARGSSGNTIYF; CDR3nt: TGCAGCGCAAGAGGTAGCTCTGGAAACACCATATATTTT
j_gene: TRBJ1-1; v_gene: TRBV19; d_gene: TRBD1; CDR3aa: CASSPSGRGATEAFF; CDR3nt: TGTGCCAGTAGTCCCTCAGGCAGGGGGGCCACTGAAGCTTTCTTT
j_gene: TRBJ1-1; v_gene: TRBV7-9; d_gene: .; CDR3aa: CASSYTQNTEAFF; CDR3nt: TGTGCCAGCAGTTACACCCAGAACACTGAAGCTTTCTTT
j_gene: TRBJ1-2; v_gene: TRBV18; d_gene: TRBD1; CDR3aa: CASSPTGDGYTF; CDR3nt: TGTGCCAGCTCACCCACAGGGGATGGCTACACCTTC
j_gene: TRBJ1-6; v_gene: TRBV5-1; d_gene: .; CDR3aa: CASSPTVAGSNSPLHF; CDR3nt: TGCGCCAGCAGCCCGACTGTGGCGGGATCTAATTCACCCCTCCACTTT
j_gene: TRBJ2-1; v_gene: TRBV2; d_gene: .; CDR3aa: CASRGSWQSEQFF; CDR3nt: TGTGCCAGCAGAGGGAGCTGGCAGAGCGAGCAGTTCTTC
j_gene: TRBJ1-2; v_gene: TRBV12-3/TRBV12-4; d_gene: .; CDR3aa: CASSSRQNYGYTF; CDR3nt: TGTGCCAGCAGTTCGAGACAGAACTATGGCTACACCTTC
j_gene: TRBJ2-1; v_gene: TRBV5-1; d_gene: .; CDR3aa: CASRPEQGSYNEQFF; CDR3nt: TGCGCCAGCAGACCAGAACAGGGCTCCTACAATGAGCAGTTCTTC
j_gene: TRBJ2-2; v_gene: TRBV21-1; d_gene: .; CDR3aa: CASSKEKGAGLVKVYTGELFF; CDR3nt: TGTGCCAGCAGCAAAGAGAAGGGAGCGGGACTAGTCAAAGTCTACACCGGGGAGCTGTTTTTT
j_gene: TRBJ1-1; v_gene: TRBV2; d_gene: .; CDR3aa: CASSGLLLSAEAFF; CDR3nt: TGTGCCAGCAGTGGATTACTGCTGAGCGCTGAAGCTTTCTTT